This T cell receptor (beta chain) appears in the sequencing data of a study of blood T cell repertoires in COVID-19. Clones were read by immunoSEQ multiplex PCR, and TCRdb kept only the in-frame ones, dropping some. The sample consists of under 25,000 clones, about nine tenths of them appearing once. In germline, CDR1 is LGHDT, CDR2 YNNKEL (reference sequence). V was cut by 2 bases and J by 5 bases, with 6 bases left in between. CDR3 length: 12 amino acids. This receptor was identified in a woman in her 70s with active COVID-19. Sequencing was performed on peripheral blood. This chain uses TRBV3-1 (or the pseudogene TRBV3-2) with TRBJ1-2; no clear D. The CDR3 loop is CASSQRGYGYTF. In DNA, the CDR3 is TGTGCCAGCAGCCAAAGAGGGTATGGCTACACCTTC.